A single sample gave rise to the 8 T cell receptor beta chains below, sequenced in a study of cytomegalovirus exposure and HLA in healthy donors. Researchers ran the PCR with 60 Vbeta and 13 Jbeta primers. Generated by immunoSEQ multiplex PCR, the TCRdb table keeps only in-frame clones and is missing some. The table includes 200,000 to 250,000 clones, approximately 78% detected once. Sequencing was done on a sample of PBMCs. The receptors here all came from a man aged 30 to 39 in good health and CMV-seronegative.

The chain joins TRBV5-1 to TRBJ1-5; no reliable D call. The germline V gene encodes CDR1 SGHRS and CDR2 YFSETQ. The CDR3 runs to 15 residues. Trimming took off 0 bases at V and 0 bases at J, with 7 bases between the two ends. The CDR3 nucleotides are TGCGCCAGCAGCTTGGCCGGGAATAGCAATCAGCCCCAGCATTTT. Translating gives CASSLAGNSNQPQHF.

This clone has just one count. V usage is TRBV5-1 and J usage is TRBJ2-7, with 10 bases aligning to TRBD1. Looked up from germline, CDR1 is SGHRS and CDR2 is YFSETQ. Trimming at V came to 7 bases and at J to 1 base, leaving 2 bases not matched to a gene. The CDR3 has 13 residues. DNA for the CDR3: TGCGCCAGCGGACAGGGGGATTCCTACGAGCAGTACTTC. It translates to CASGQGDSYEQYF.

As to this clone: At the DNA level, this CDR3 is encoded by other sequences in the same sample as well. The CDR3 DNA reads as TGTGCCAGCAGCTTGAGCGGGGGCACCTACGAGCAGTACTTC. Residues: CASSLSGGTYEQYF. The chain employs TRBV7-2 and TRBJ2-7; the match to TRBD2 covers 8 bases. The CDR3 contains 14 residues. V was clipped by 3 bases and J by 2 bases; unmatched bases: 3. Germline assignment: CDR1 SGHTA and CDR2 FQGNSA.

This clone was seen a few times. The gene calls are TRBV7-8 and TRBJ2-1; 10 nucleotides match TRBD2. V lost 1 base to trimming and J lost 10 bases; unmatched junction nucleotides: 7. CDR3 length equals 15 residues. The germline gives CDR1 SGHVS, CDR2 FQNEAQ. The CDR3: CASSLELAGQPEQFF. The CDR3 DNA reads as TGTGCCAGCAGCTTAGAACTAGCGGGGCAACCCGAGCAGTTCTTC.

The chain has TRBV19 and TRBJ2-2, with 11 bases matching TRBD1. The V gene end was trimmed by 4 bases and the J gene end by 0 bases; junction bases not matched to a gene: 4. Germline CDR1 reads LNHDA; CDR2 reads SQIVND (reference sequence). This CDR3 spans 17 amino acids. Here the CDR3 reads CASSTRTGGANTGELFF. For the CDR3, the DNA is TGTGCCAGTAGTACCCGGACAGGGGGCGCGAACACCGGGGAGCTGTTTTTT.

The count of this clone is one. The chain couples TRBV13 to TRBJ1-6, with 7 positions matching TRBD1. V shed 6 bases, J shed 7 bases, and the junction held 6 bases outside the gene matches. Germline assignment: CDR1 PRHDT and CDR2 FYEKMQ (reference sequence). This CDR3 spans 14 amino acids. For the CDR3, the DNA is TGTGCCAGCAGTAAGACAGGGTGGAATTCACCCCTCCACTTT. This sequence encodes CASSKTGWNSPLHF.

The chain recombines TRBV5-5 with TRBJ1-5; a possible D gene is TRBD1 (5 bases). Between the trimmed V and J ends, which lost 4 bases and 4 bases, there was a span of 12 bases. Germline V lookup: CDR1 SGHKS, CDR2 YYEKEE (reference sequence). This CDR3 comprises 14 residues. CDR3 amino acids: CASSTQGVNQPQHF. The CDR3 nucleotides are TGTGCCAGCAGCACCCAGGGCGTGAATCAGCCCCAGCATTTT. The full variable domain, its missing parts supplied by reference TRBV5-5 and TRBJ1-5, is DAGVTQSPTHLIKTRGQQVTLRCSPISGHKSVSWYQQVLGQGPQFIFQYYEKEERGRGNFPDRFSARQFPNYSSELNVNALLLGDSALYLCASSTQGVNQPQHFGDGTRLSIL.

This clone appeared a few times. The chain has TRBV28 and TRBJ1-6; D is undetermined. The CDR3 consists of 11 residues. V was trimmed by 6 bases and J by 6 bases, leaving 3 bases between them. Germline-derived CDR1 and CDR2 are MDHEN and SYDVKM. CDR3 in amino acids: CASSGNSPLHF. The DNA of the CDR3 is TGTGCCAGCAGCGGTAATTCACCCCTCCACTTT.